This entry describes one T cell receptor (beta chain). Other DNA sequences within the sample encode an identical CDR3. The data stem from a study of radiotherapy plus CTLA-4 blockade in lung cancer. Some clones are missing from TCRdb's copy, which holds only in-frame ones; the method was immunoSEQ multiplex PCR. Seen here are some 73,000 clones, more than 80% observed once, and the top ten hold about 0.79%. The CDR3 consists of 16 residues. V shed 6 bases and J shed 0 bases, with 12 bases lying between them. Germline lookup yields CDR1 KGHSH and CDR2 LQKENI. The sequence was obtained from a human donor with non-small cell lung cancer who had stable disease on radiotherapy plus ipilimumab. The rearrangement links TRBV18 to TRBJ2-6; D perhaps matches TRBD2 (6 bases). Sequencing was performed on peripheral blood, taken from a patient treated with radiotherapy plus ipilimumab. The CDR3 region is CASSPRGGSGANVLTF. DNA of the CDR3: TGTGCCAGCTCGCCAAGGGGAGGCTCTGGGGCCAACGTCCTGACTTTC.